Each of the 22 T cell receptor beta chains below was sequenced from the same sample in a study of long-term antiretroviral therapy in people with HIV. The run of the v3.0 immunoSEQ assay was at survey level. Repertoires were generated with immunoSEQ multiplex PCR, while TCRdb's copy carries only in-frame clones and drops some. This table has 25,000 or so clones, nearly 85% appearing once. Sequenced material: unsorted PBMCs, taken 0.8 years before starting antiretroviral therapy. The origin of the receptors is a man between 18 and 35 years old with HIV.

The chain employs TRBV18 and TRBJ1-5, with D unresolved. The length of the CDR3 is 15 residues. Per the germline V gene, CDR1 is KGHSH and CDR2 is LQKENI. The V end was cut by 6 bases, the J end by 5 bases, with 17 bases between. CDR3 region: CASSHRVSADQPQHF. CDR3 DNA sequence: TGTGCCAGCTCCCACCGGGTTTCGGCGGATCAGCCCCAGCATTTT.

The chain uses TRBV7-9 and TRBJ2-7, with D possibly being TRBD2 (5 bases). There are 14 residues in the CDR3. The germline CDR1 and CDR2 sequences are SEHNR and FQNEAQ (reference sequence). The V gene lost 4 bases and the J gene lost 4 bases, with 14 bases spanning the gap. DNA of the CDR3: TGTGCCAGCAGCTCCGGAGAGGGAGAATACGAGCAGTACTTC. This encodes CASSSGEGEYEQYF. Drawing the rest from reference TRBV7-9 and TRBJ2-7, the complete variable domain is DTGVSQNPRHKITKRGQNVTFRCDPISEHNRLYWYRQTLGQGPEFLTYFQNEAQLEKSRLLSDRFSAERPKGSFSTLEIQRTEQGDSAMYLCASSSGEGEYEQYFGPGTRLTVT.

CDR3 bases: TGTGCCAGCAGTTACTCGGACGACCCTTCTTACAATGAGCAGTTCTTC. Amino acids: CASSYSDDPSYNEQFF. This chain connects TRBV6-5 to TRBJ2-1; no clear D. V was shortened by 0 bases and J by 4 bases, with 13 bases between the two germline ends. The CDR3 extends over 16 amino acids. Germline V gene lookup returns CDR1 MNHEY and CDR2 SVGAGI.

The chain joins TRBV15 to TRBJ1-1; D is ambiguous. Germline V gene sequence: CDR1 LNHNV, CDR2 YYDKDF (reference sequence). There are 11 residues in the CDR3. V lost 7 bases and J lost 4, with 7 bases in between. CDR3 region: CATNGATEAFF. Written as DNA, the CDR3 is TGTGCCACCAACGGCGCCACTGAAGCTTTCTTT.

This clone was observed a handful of times. The J gene is TRBJ1-3, the V gene TRBV5-6, with a weak D call TRBD1 (6 bases). The CDR3 loop spans 14 amino acids. The germline gives CDR1 SGHDT, CDR2 YYEEEE. Between the trimmed V and J ends, which lost 0 bases and 8 bases, there was a span of 12 bases. CDR3 DNA: TGTGCCAGCAGCTTGGGTTCGGGGGCCGACACCATATATTTT. This encodes CASSLGSGADTIYF.

This chain joins TRBV27 and TRBJ1-5; 9 bases fit TRBD1. Losses at the gene ends were 5 bases for V and 7 bases for J; bases not matched to a gene: 6. Germline V gives CDR1 MNHEY, CDR2 SMNVEV (reference sequence). The CDR3 has 14 residues. CDR3 residues: CASSPGQGWQPQHF. The CDR3 nucleotides read TGTGCCAGCAGTCCGGGACAGGGCTGGCAGCCCCAGCATTTT.

This clone showed up just once. This chain uses TRBV6-1 with TRBJ2-3, with D unclear. The CDR3 runs to 15 residues. V gave up 0 bases and J gave up 6 bases, with 13 bases separating them. Germline V lookup: CDR1 MNHNS, CDR2 SASEGT. The chain's CDR3 is CASSEAPVPSDTQYF. The DNA for the CDR3 is TGTGCCAGCAGTGAAGCGCCCGTACCCTCGGATACGCAGTATTTT.

The genes are TRBV9 and TRBJ2-1, with TRBD2 identical over 9 bases. The germline V gene has CDR1 SGDLS and CDR2 YYNGEE. V dropped 9 bases and J dropped 6; count of bases not matched to a gene: 13. There are 15 residues in the CDR3. The CDR3 nucleotides read TGTGCCATCTTACCGGGACTAGCTTTTGGCAATGAGCAGTTCTTC. This translates into CAILPGLAFGNEQFF.

This chain links TRBV28 with TRBJ1-2; TRBD1 aligns across 7 bases. In germline, CDR1 is MDHEN, CDR2 SYDVKM. The trim removed 4 bases at V and 5 bases at J, leaving 7 bases unmatched. The length of the CDR3 is 14 residues. CDR3 DNA: TGTGCCAGCAGTTCGAGACAGGGAGGGTATGGCTACACCTTC. This codes for CASSSRQGGYGYTF.

The chain couples TRBV5-4 to TRBJ1-2; weak D call: TRBD1 (5 bases). V was shortened by 2 bases and J by 9 bases, with 14 bases between the two germline ends. The CDR3 length is 13 residues. Germline V CDR1 and CDR2: SGHNT, YYREEE (reference sequence). This CDR3 reads CASSLGDGLSYTF. DNA of the CDR3: TGTGCCAGCAGCTTAGGGGACGGCTTAAGCTACACCTTC.

The rearrangement uses TRBV27 and TRBJ1-2, with 8 positions matching TRBD1. Trimming at V came to 4 bases and at J to 7 bases, leaving 8 bases not matched to a gene. CDR3 length: 14 residues. CDR1 and CDR2 from the germline V gene are MNHEY and SMNVEV (reference sequence). DNA for the CDR3: TGTGCCAGCAGTTACAGGGGGACCCATTCTGGCTACACCTTC. This sequence encodes CASSYRGTHSGYTF.

The V gene is TRBV15, the J gene TRBJ1-4; D call uncertain. CDR3 length: 15 amino acids. V was shortened by 5 bases and J by 0 bases, with 10 bases between the two germline ends. Germline values: CDR1 LNHNV, CDR2 YYDKDF (reference sequence). CDR3 in amino acids: CATSGRLATNEKLFF. In nucleotides, the CDR3 is TGTGCCACCAGCGGTAGACTTGCAACTAATGAAAAACTGTTTTTT.

V is TRBV28 and J is TRBJ2-7; D remains unclear. Per germline, CDR1 MDHEN and CDR2 SYDVKM. The CDR3 totals 11 residues. The V end lost 1 base, the J end lost 6 bases, and 4 bases lay between the germline ends. CDR3 in DNA: TGTGCCAGCAGTTTATCGGGCGAGCAGTACTTC. This sequence encodes CASSLSGEQYF.

The V and J genes are TRBV9 and TRBJ2-7; TRBD1 matches 9 bases. Germline V gives CDR1 SGDLS, CDR2 YYNGEE. The CDR3 has 17 residues. V shed 2 bases, J shed 1 base, and the junction held 10 bases outside the gene matches. The CDR3 region is CASSVEAGTGSSYEQYF. The CDR3 nucleotides read TGTGCCAGCAGCGTGGAAGCCGGGACAGGGTCATCCTACGAGCAGTACTTC.

This sequence joins TRBV28 and TRBJ1-2; 9 bases map to TRBD1. V shed 6 bases and J 2 bases; nucleotides not matched to a gene: 10. Germline V gene data show CDR1 as MDHEN and CDR2 as SYDVKM. The CDR3 loop spans 16 amino acids. CDR3 sequence reads: CASSRPQGALNYGYTF. DNA of the CDR3: TGTGCCAGCAGCCGGCCACAGGGGGCTTTGAACTATGGCTACACCTTC.

The V call is TRBV7-9, the J call TRBJ1-1; D is uncertain. With 4 bases removed from V and 0 bases from J, the gap between germline ends came to 15 bases. Per germline, CDR1 SEHNR and CDR2 FQNEAQ (reference sequence). The CDR3 spans 16 residues. The CDR3 nucleotides read TGTGCCAGCAGCTATCAATGGAGGCAGGTGAACACTGAAGCTTTCTTT. Its translation: CASSYQWRQVNTEAFF.

The chain couples TRBV6-6 to TRBJ2-7, with D maybe TRBD2 (6 bases). The CDR3 is 16 amino acids. The germline V gene encodes CDR1 MNHNY and CDR2 SVGAGI (reference sequence). Trimming shortened V by 0 bases and J by 2 bases, and 14 bases separated the two germline ends. CDR3 in amino acids: CASSYSSGGMAYEQYF. CDR3 sequence (DNA): TGTGCCAGCAGTTACTCCTCTGGGGGGATGGCCTACGAGCAGTACTTC.

This clone was seen only once. J is TRBJ2-3 and V is TRBV28; D is ambiguous. Trimming took off 2 bases at V and 0 bases at J, with 9 bases between the two ends. Germline CDR1 and CDR2: MDHEN and SYDVKM. CDR3 length equals 15 residues. The CDR3 is CASSLRITSTDTQYF. The CDR3 DNA reads TGTGCCAGCAGTTTACGGATTACTAGCACAGATACGCAGTATTTT.

The J gene is TRBJ1-1, the V gene TRBV15, with 12 bases that match TRBD1. The CDR3 extends over 17 amino acids. The ends lost 4 bases at V and 5 bases at J; junction bases unmatched: 11. Germline CDR1 and CDR2: LNHNV and YYDKDF (reference sequence). The CDR3 spells CATSTPGTGGVGTEAFF. The CDR3 DNA follows: TGTGCCACCAGCACGCCCGGGACAGGGGGCGTTGGGACTGAAGCTTTCTTT.

The J gene is TRBJ2-6, the V gene TRBV19; D ambiguous. V shed 3 bases and J shed 0 bases, with 3 bases lying between them. The CDR3 has 14 amino acids. From germline, CDR1 is LNHDA and CDR2 SQIVND (reference sequence). CDR3 sequence reads: CASSIHSGANVLTF. The CDR3 DNA sequence: TGTGCCAGTAGTATTCACTCTGGGGCCAACGTCCTGACTTTC.

This clone came up a few times. The CDR3 spells CASSPESNQPQHF. Written as DNA, the CDR3 is TGTGCCAGCAGCCCAGAGAGCAATCAGCCCCAGCATTTT. This rearrangement joins TRBV2 to TRBJ1-5; D not certain. V lost 6 bases, J lost 1 base, and 7 bases lay in between. Looked up from germline, CDR1 is SNHLY and CDR2 is FYNNEI. CDR3 size: 13 residues.

The V call is TRBV10-3, the J call TRBJ1-1; D gene ambiguous. Looked up from germline, CDR1 is ENHRY and CDR2 is SYGVKD. This CDR3 region has 15 residues. V was pared by 6 bases and J by 0 bases, with 14 bases between. The CDR3 DNA sequence: TGTGCCATCAGGCAGTCAACGGGGATGAACACTGAAGCTTTCTTT. Translated: CAIRQSTGMNTEAFF.